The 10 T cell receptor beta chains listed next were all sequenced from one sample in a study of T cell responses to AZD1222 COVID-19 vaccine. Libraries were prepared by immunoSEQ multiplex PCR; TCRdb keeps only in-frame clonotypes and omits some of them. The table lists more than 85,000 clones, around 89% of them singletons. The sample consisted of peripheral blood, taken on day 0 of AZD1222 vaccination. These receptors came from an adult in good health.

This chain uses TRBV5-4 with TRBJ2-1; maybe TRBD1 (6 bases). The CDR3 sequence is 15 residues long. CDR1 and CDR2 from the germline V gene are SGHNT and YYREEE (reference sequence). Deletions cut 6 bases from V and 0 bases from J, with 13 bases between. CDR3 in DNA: TGTGCCAGCACCGTGGACAGCAACTCCTACAATGAGCAGTTCTTC. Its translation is CASTVDSNSYNEQFF. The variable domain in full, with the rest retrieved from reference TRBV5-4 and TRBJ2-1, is ETGVTQSPTHLIKTRGQQVTLRCSSQSGHNTVSWYQQALGQGPQFIFQYYREEENGRGNFPPRFSGLQFPNYSSELNVNALELDDSALYLCASTVDSNSYNEQFFGPGTRLTVL.

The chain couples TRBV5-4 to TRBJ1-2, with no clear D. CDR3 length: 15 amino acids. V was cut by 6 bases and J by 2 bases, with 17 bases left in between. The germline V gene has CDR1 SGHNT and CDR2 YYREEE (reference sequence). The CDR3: CASTLDPLKNYGYTF. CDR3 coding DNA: TGTGCCAGCACCCTCGACCCTTTGAAGAACTATGGCTACACCTTC.

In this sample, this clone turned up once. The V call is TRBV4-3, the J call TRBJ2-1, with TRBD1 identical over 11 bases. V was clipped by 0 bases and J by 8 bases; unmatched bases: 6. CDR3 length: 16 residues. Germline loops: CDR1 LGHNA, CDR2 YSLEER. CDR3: CASSQEIRTGGHEQFF. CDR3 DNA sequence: TGCGCCAGCAGCCAAGAGATCCGGACAGGGGGCCATGAGCAGTTCTTC.

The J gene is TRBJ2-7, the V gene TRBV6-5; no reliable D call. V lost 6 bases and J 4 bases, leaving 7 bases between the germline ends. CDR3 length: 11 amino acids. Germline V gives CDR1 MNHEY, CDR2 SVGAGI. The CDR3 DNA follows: TGTGCCAGCAGAACGGAATACGAGCAGTACTTC. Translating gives CASRTEYEQYF.

The CDR3 protein is CASSRQGANYGYTF. The CDR3 region has the DNA TGTGCCAGCAGCAGACAGGGAGCTAACTATGGCTACACCTTC. This chain joins TRBV27 and TRBJ1-2; 7 nucleotides match TRBD1. CDR1 and CDR2 (germline): MNHEY, SMNVEV (reference sequence). The CDR3 is 14 residues long. J gave up 0 bases and V 6 bases, and 4 bases lay outside the gene matches.

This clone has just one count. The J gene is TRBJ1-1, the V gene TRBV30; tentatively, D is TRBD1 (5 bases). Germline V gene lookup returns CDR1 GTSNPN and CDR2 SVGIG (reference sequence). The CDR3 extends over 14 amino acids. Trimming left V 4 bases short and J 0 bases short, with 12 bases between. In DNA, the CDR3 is TGTGCCTGGACAAAGGGGACTCTGAACACTGAAGCTTTCTTT. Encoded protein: CAWTKGTLNTEAFF.

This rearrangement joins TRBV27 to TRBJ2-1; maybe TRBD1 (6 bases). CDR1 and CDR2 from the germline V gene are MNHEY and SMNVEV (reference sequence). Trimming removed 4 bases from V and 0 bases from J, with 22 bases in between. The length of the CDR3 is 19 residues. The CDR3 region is CASSSRQEHTPSSYNEQFF. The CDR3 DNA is TGTGCCAGCAGTTCCCGACAGGAACATACCCCTAGCTCCTACAATGAGCAGTTCTTC.

The CDR3 DNA reads as TGTGCCAGCAGCTACGCTAGCGGCCAGCGAGCCAAAAACATTCAGTACTTC. Its translation is CASSYASGQRAKNIQYF. The V call is TRBV7-2, the J call TRBJ2-4; 7 bases are a match to TRBD2. CDR1 is SGHTA, CDR2 FQGNSA, per germline. This CDR3 is built from 17 residues. V dropped 4 bases and J dropped 0; count of bases not matched to a gene: 9.

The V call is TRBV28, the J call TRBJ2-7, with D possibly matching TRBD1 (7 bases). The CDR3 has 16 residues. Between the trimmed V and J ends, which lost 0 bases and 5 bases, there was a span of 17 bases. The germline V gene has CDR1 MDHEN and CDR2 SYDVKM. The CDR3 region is CASSLWGPDREDEQYF. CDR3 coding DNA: TGTGCCAGCAGTTTATGGGGACCAGACAGGGAGGACGAGCAGTACTTC.

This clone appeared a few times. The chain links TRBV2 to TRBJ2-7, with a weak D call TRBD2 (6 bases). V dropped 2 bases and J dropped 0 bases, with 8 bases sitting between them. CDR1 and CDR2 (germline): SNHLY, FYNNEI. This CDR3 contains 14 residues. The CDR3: CASSEPGASYEQYF. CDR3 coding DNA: TGTGCCAGCAGTGAACCGGGAGCCTCCTACGAGCAGTACTTC.